Listed below are T cell receptor beta chains from one sample, sequenced in a study of T cell clones after liver transplantation. Some clones are missing from TCRdb's copy, which holds only in-frame ones; the method was immunoSEQ multiplex PCR. The repertoire includes 60,000 or so clones, 70% to 80% of them detected once, and approximately 16% sits in the top ten. The specimen was CD4+ T cells from blood, collected before liver transplant. Receptors were obtained from a human donor who received a liver transplant. Both conserved end residues are part of each CDR3. Fields, in order: D gene, CDR3 length, V gene, J gene, clone size, CDR3 protein, CDR3 DNA. A D gene is named only where the DNA matches it firmly. Size is stated for part of the rows, as once, few or many counts, or as a class when the clone is expanded.

TRBD2	14	TRBV6-1	TRBJ2-3	.	CATTRSGGADTQYF	TGTGCCACAACACGAAGCGGGGGGGCAGATACGCAGTATTTT
.	13	TRBV11-1	TRBJ1-2	.	CASSRMGRTGYTF	TGTGCCAGCAGCCGGATGGGGAGGACTGGCTACACCTTC
TRBD2	15	TRBV7-2	TRBJ2-3	few	CASSVFLAGGRTQYF	TGTGCCAGCAGCGTATTTTTAGCGGGGGGGCGTACGCAGTATTTT
TRBD1	14	TRBV5-1	TRBJ2-3	once	CASSLGQGADTQYF	TGCGCCAGCAGCCTGGGACAGGGGGCGGATACGCAGTATTTT
TRBD1	15	TRBV7-2	TRBJ2-7	.	CASTHSTGSSYEQYF	TGTGCCAGCACCCACTCGACAGGGAGCTCCTACGAGCAGTACTTC
TRBD1	14	TRBV5-6	TRBJ2-2	.	CASSSGQGIGELFF	TGTGCCAGCAGCTCGGGACAGGGGATCGGGGAGCTGTTTTTT
.	13	TRBV5-4	TRBJ1-2	few	CASSSDSNYGYTF	TGTGCCAGCAGCTCCGATAGTAACTATGGCTACACCTTC
TRBD1	12	TRBV28	TRBJ2-7	.	CASKTGSYEQYF	TGTGCCAGCAAGACAGGGTCCTACGAGCAGTACTTC
TRBD2	15	TRBV19	TRBJ2-2	.	CASSIASGGAGELFF	TGTGCCAGTAGTATAGCCAGCGGGGGGGCCGGGGAGCTGTTTTTT
TRBD2	20	TRBV13	TRBJ2-3	.	CASSLGRHRLAGGQVDTQYF	TGTGCCAGCAGCTTAGGGCGACATCGATTAGCGGGGGGGCAGGTAGATACGCAGTATTTT
.	13	TRBV28	TRBJ2-1	few	CASSPTDYNEQFF	TGTGCCAGCAGTCCGACAGATTACAATGAGCAGTTCTTC
TRBD2	15	TRBV4-2	TRBJ2-7	.	CASSPGAGRSYEQYF	TGTGCCAGCAGCCCCGGAGCGGGACGGTCCTACGAGCAGTACTTC
.	14	TRBV4-2	TRBJ2-5	.	CASSQGRQQETQYF	TGTGCCAGCAGCCAAGGGAGGCAGCAAGAGACCCAGTACTTC
TRBD2	16	TRBV6-1	TRBJ2-7	.	CASSEAGRGVRYEQYF	TGTGCCAGCAGTGAAGCCGGGCGGGGGGTTCGGTACGAGCAGTACTTC
TRBD2	15	TRBV19	TRBJ2-1	many	CASTRTSGAPSEQFF	TGTGCCAGTACCAGGACTAGCGGCGCGCCTAGTGAGCAGTTCTTC
.	16	TRBV4-2	TRBJ2-1	.	CASSQDLTGLHNEQFF	TGTGCCAGCAGCCAAGACCTAACCGGACTTCACAATGAGCAGTTCTTC
TRBD1	16	TRBV7-8	TRBJ1-6	many	CASSPRTGRSQSPLHF	TGTGCCAGCAGCCCCCGGACAGGGAGATCCCAATCACCCCTCCACTTT
.	11	TRBV20-1	TRBJ2-1	.	CSARRYNEQFF	TGCAGTGCAAGGCGGTACAATGAGCAGTTCTTC
.	17	TRBV5-8	TRBJ2-2	.	CASSLPREGANTGELFF	TGTGCCAGCAGCCTACCTCGAGAGGGCGCGAACACCGGGGAGCTGTTTTTT
.	11	TRBV5-1	TRBJ1-3	many	CASHFGNTIYF	TGCGCCAGCCACTTTGGAAACACCATATATTTT
.	12	TRBV30	TRBJ1-6	.	CAWSFARQSLHF	TGTGCCTGGAGTTTTGCAAGACAGTCCCTCCACTTT
.	13	TRBV6-6	TRBJ1-1	.	CASSLRYGTEAFF	TGTGCCAGCAGTCTTCGGTACGGCACTGAAGCTTTCTTT
TRBD1	14	TRBV6-6	TRBJ2-3	.	CASGGRGQADTQYF	TGTGCCAGCGGGGGCAGGGGGCAGGCAGATACGCAGTATTTT
TRBD1	14	TRBV6-6	TRBJ2-7	.	CASNRRDRDGEQYF	TGTGCCAGTAACAGAAGAGACAGGGACGGCGAGCAGTACTTC
TRBD2	18	TRBV11-1	TRBJ2-3	.	CASSRTGTSGGAGDTQYF	TGTGCCAGCAGCCGCACCGGGACTAGCGGGGGGGCTGGGGATACGCAGTATTTT
TRBD2	18	TRBV4-1	TRBJ2-2	.	CASSQDPVGGANTGELFF	TGCGCCAGCAGCCAAGACCCCGTGGGGGGGGCGAACACCGGGGAGCTGTTTTTT
.	15	TRBV18	TRBJ1-5	few	CASSPLSGSNQPQHF	TGTGCCAGCTCACCCCTATCAGGTAGCAATCAGCCCCAGCATTTT
.	12	TRBV7-9	TRBJ2-5	.	CASSPEVETQYF	TGTGCCAGCAGCCCAGAGGTAGAGACCCAGTACTTC